This entry features one T cell receptor beta chain sequence. Its target is unknown. Collection occurred without any documented infections or immune events in donors. Method: immunoSEQ multiplex PCR; TCRdb's copy keeps in-frame clones and lacks some. Of 50,000 to 70,000 clones detected, 87% appear once; the ten largest clones hold 4.7%. The data were taken from a study of identifying expanded T cells in peripheral blood. Study-level findings and limits: Variance in clone template counts between approximately 2-week samples significantly increased with total template count across all healthy donors. Roughly 1.2 clones differed between technical replicates, versus approximately 16 and 20 over time.

Trimming took off 2 bases at V and 3 bases at J, with 5 bases between the two ends. The length of the CDR3 is 12 residues. Germline CDR1 is LNHNV and CDR2 is YYDKDF (reference sequence). Sequenced input: blood. The rearrangement links TRBV15 to TRBJ2-7; D gene ambiguous. This sequence originates from a person aged 18 to 75 in good health. The CDR3 sequence: CATSRPHYEQYF. Written as DNA, the CDR3 is TGTGCCACCAGCAGACCCCACTACGAGCAGTACTTC.